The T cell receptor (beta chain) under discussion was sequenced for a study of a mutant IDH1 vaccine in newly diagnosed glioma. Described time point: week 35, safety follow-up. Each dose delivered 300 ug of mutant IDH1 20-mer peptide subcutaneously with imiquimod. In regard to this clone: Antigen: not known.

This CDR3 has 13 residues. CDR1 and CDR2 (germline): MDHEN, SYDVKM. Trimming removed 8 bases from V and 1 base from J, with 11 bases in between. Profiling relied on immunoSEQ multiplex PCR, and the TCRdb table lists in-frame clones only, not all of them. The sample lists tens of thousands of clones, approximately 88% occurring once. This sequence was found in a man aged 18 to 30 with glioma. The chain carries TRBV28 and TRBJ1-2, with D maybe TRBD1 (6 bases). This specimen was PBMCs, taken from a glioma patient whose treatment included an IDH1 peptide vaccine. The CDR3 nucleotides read TGTGCCAGCGTTACAGGGAGTAACTATGGCTACACCTTC. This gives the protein CASVTGSNYGYTF.